This TCR beta chain was captured in a study of T-cell memory formation after mild COVID-19. This clonotype was counted many times. The V end was cut by 2 bases, the J end by 3 bases, with 7 bases between. CDR3 length: 13 amino acids. CDR1 and CDR2 (germline): MNHEY, SVGAGI. Constant-segment primers and 5'RACE yielded cDNA libraries for TCR alpha and TCR beta, each carrying sample barcodes and UMIs. TCRdb re-called the 5' RACE reads through MiXCR, storing one row per CDR3 protein. Of about 360,000 distinct CDR3 sequences in the sample, 13% to 15% were seen once. This chain uses TRBV6-5 with TRBJ1-2; no reliable D call. The sequenced sample was PBMCs or a T cell subset sorted from them (not recorded which). This TCR came from a man aged 18 to 30 who had mild COVID-19 (a few samples of this study predate the infection). Cell type and time point are not known. This chain's CDR3 is CASSYGSDYGYTF. CDR3 sequence (DNA): TGTGCCAGCAGTTACGGGAGTGACTATGGCTACACCTTC.